Shown below are 32 T cell receptor beta chains from a single sample sequenced in a study of shared clonotypes between healthy human individuals. Generated by immunoSEQ multiplex PCR, the TCRdb table keeps only in-frame clones and is missing some. The repertoire consists of 650,000 to 750,000 clones, with 55% to 75% occurring once and the leading ten covering approximately 2%. Specimen: memory CD4+ T cells sorted from blood. Indicated subset: CD45RA-negative fraction. Receptor source: a woman aged 25 to 45 in good health.

The sample holds a few counts of this clone. This chain uses TRBV19 with TRBJ2-7, with 9 positions matching TRBD1. Germline values: CDR1 LNHDA, CDR2 SQIVND (reference sequence). Trimming cost V 5 bases and J 2 bases; bases outside gene matches: 7. This CDR3 has 15 amino acids. The CDR3 DNA reads TGTGCCAGTAGTGGTAAGCGGACAGGGGCCTACGAGCAGTACTTC. This gives the protein CASSGKRTGAYEQYF.

Only one count was recorded for this clone. This chain connects TRBV4-1 to TRBJ2-6; possibly TRBD1 or TRBD2 for D (5 bases each). Trimming removed 1 base at V and 2 bases at J, with 12 bases between. This CDR3 spans 17 amino acids. Looked up from germline, CDR1 is MGHRA and CDR2 is YSYEKL. This chain's CDR3 is CASSQGDGFTGANVLTF. The CDR3 nucleotides are TGCGCCAGCAGCCAAGGGGACGGGTTTACTGGGGCCAACGTCCTGACTTTC.

The genes are TRBV19 and TRBJ2-7; no clear D. The V end was cut by 3 bases, the J end by 4 bases, with 10 bases between. The germline gives CDR1 LNHDA, CDR2 SQIVND (reference sequence). The CDR3 is 13 amino acids. The DNA of the CDR3 is TGTGCCAGTAGTATGTTACAGCCATACGAGCAGTACTTC. Protein product: CASSMLQPYEQYF.

The chain links TRBV29-1 to TRBJ2-3; 7 positions agree with TRBD2. There are 15 residues in the CDR3. Germline loops: CDR1 SQVTM, CDR2 ANQGSEA. Trimming at V came to 5 bases and at J to 6 bases, leaving 14 bases not matched to a gene. CDR3 DNA sequence: TGCAGCGTTCCCTGGGAGGGACGTGATTTGGATACGCAGTATTTT. This sequence encodes CSVPWEGRDLDTQYF.

This sequence joins TRBV2 and TRBJ2-3, with D perhaps matching TRBD1 or TRBD2 (5 bases each). This CDR3 is built from 15 residues. Trimming took 4 bases from V and 3 from J, leaving 14 bases between them. Germline CDR1 and CDR2: SNHLY and FYNNEI. The CDR3 DNA reads as TGTGCCAGCAGTGTTAGGTCTGGGGGTACAGATACGCAGTATTTT. The encoded protein is CASSVRSGGTDTQYF.

This chain uses TRBV11-1 with TRBJ2-2; D gene ambiguous. V was shortened by 3 bases and J by 1 base, with 6 bases between the two germline ends. Per the germline V gene, CDR1 is SGHAT and CDR2 is FQDESV (reference sequence). There are 14 residues in the CDR3. CDR3: CASSFNRNTGELFF. CDR3 bases: TGTGCCAGCAGCTTTAACAGGAACACCGGGGAGCTGTTTTTT.

The chain carries TRBV5-1 and TRBJ1-2; 7 nucleotides agree with TRBD1. The CDR3 totals 18 residues. The V gene's germline CDR1 is SGHRS and CDR2 YFSETQ. V was pared by 0 bases and J by 5 bases, with 16 bases of the junction left unmatched. In nucleotides, the CDR3 is TGCGCCAGCAGCTTGGCCCGGGGAGGGGGCTCTTTGCTTTATGGCTACACCTTC. It encodes CASSLARGGGSLLYGYTF.

The chain employs TRBV10-1 and TRBJ2-3; possibly TRBD1 for D (6 bases). The V gene lost 5 bases and the J gene lost 8 bases, with 11 bases spanning the gap. CDR1 is WNHNN and CDR2 is SYGVQD in the germline V gene (reference sequence). The length of the CDR3 is 12 residues. The CDR3 DNA is TGCGCCAGCAGTACAGGGTCCGGTACGCAGTATTTT. As protein: CASSTGSGTQYF.

J is TRBJ2-7 and V is TRBV18; no reliable D call. Trimming stripped 3 bases from V and 1 base from J, with 16 bases between. The germline V gene has CDR1 KGHSH and CDR2 LQKENI. This CDR3 spans 16 amino acids. The CDR3 DNA reads as TGTGCCAGCTCACCGAAGGTCCCGGGTCCATCCTACGAGCAGTACTTC. Encoded protein: CASSPKVPGPSYEQYF.

The CDR3 region is CATSRGEGVGRNTEAFF. The DNA for the CDR3 is TGTGCCACCAGCAGGGGGGAGGGGGTAGGTCGAAACACTGAAGCTTTCTTT. This chain uses TRBV15 with TRBJ1-1; TRBD1 might be the D (6 bases). Germline loops: CDR1 LNHNV, CDR2 YYDKDF (reference sequence). The CDR3 totals 17 residues. V dropped 3 bases and J dropped 2 bases, with 19 bases sitting between them.

The V call is TRBV27, the J call TRBJ2-3; 10 bases agree with TRBD2. V trimming: 5 bases; J trimming: 1 base; junction bases outside the gene matches: 3. Germline CDR1 reads MNHEY; CDR2 reads SMNVEV (reference sequence). The CDR3 extends over 15 amino acids. CDR3 nucleotide sequence: TGTGCCAGCAGTAAAGGACTAGCGGGCACAGATACGCAGTATTTT. It encodes CASSKGLAGTDTQYF.

The V call is TRBV27, the J call TRBJ2-3; D is undetermined. The CDR3 has 14 amino acids. Trimming removed 4 bases from V and 4 bases from J, with 12 bases in between. Germline-derived CDR1 and CDR2 are MNHEY and SMNVEV (reference sequence). The CDR3 nucleotides are TGTGCCAGCAGTTCCCAAGGCGTGCCAGATACGCAGTATTTT. Protein product: CASSSQGVPDTQYF.

The chain uses TRBV2 and TRBJ2-1, with a possible D match to TRBD2 (6 bases). Trimming removed 5 bases from V and 6 bases from J, with 14 bases in between. The CDR3 runs 14 residues. Looked up from germline, CDR1 is SNHLY and CDR2 is FYNNEI. The DNA of the CDR3 is TGTGCCAGCAGTCTGGAGGGATCGGTCAATGAGCAGTTCTTC. It translates to CASSLEGSVNEQFF.

The chain carries TRBV19 and TRBJ1-4; D perhaps matches TRBD1 (5 bases). Trimming left V 5 bases short and J 8 bases short, with 18 bases between. This CDR3 has 15 residues. Per the germline V gene, CDR1 is LNHDA and CDR2 is SQIVND (reference sequence). This CDR3 is CASSLTGTGREKLFF. CDR3 DNA: TGTGCCAGTAGTCTCACTGGGACTGGCCGCGAAAAACTGTTTTTT.

As regards this clone: The junction departs from germline at one end; a sequencing error may be responsible. J is TRBJ1-5 and V is TRBV23-1; D is uncertain. TRBV23-1 is designated an ORF whose function remains uncertain. The length of the CDR3 is 15 residues. As DNA, the CDR3 is TGCGCCAGCAGCCAATCGAACGGGATCGGCCAGCCCCAGCATTTT. This sequence encodes CASSQSNGIGQPQHF.

Worth noting for this clone: Additional DNA sequences in this sample encode the identical CDR3. This chain uses TRBV5-6 with TRBJ1-2; 7 bases agree with TRBD1. This CDR3 region has 13 residues. Germline V gene sequence: CDR1 SGHDT, CDR2 YYEEEE. The V and J ends lost 3 bases and 2 bases, in that order; junction bases with no gene match: 1. CDR3 sequence reads: CASSSTGNYGYTF. DNA for the CDR3: TGTGCCAGCAGCTCGACAGGGAACTATGGCTACACCTTC.

The gene calls are TRBV6-1 and TRBJ2-5; 8 nucleotides match TRBD1. The germline V gene encodes CDR1 MNHNS and CDR2 SASEGT. The V gene end was trimmed by 5 bases and the J gene end by 2 bases; junction bases not matched to a gene: 4. CDR3 length: 14 amino acids. This CDR3 reads CASSRRTGQETQYF. The CDR3 nucleotides are TGTGCCAGCAGTCGGAGGACAGGGCAAGAGACCCAGTACTTC.

The chain is built from TRBV7-2 and TRBJ1-1; unclear D gene. The germline V and J ends were trimmed by 1 base and 5 bases, with 11 bases remaining between them. The CDR3 spans 14 residues. Germline CDR1 is SGHTA and CDR2 is FQGNSA. CDR3 DNA sequence: TGTGCCAGCAGCTTAGGTCTGCTGGGGACTGAAGCTTTCTTT. Its translation: CASSLGLLGTEAFF. Variable domain in full (rest from reference TRBV7-2 and TRBJ1-1): GAGVSQSPSNKVTEKGKDVELRCDPISGHTALYWYRQSLGQGLEFLIYFQGNSAPDKSGLPSDRFSAERTGGSVSTLTIQRTQQEDSAVYLCASSLGLLGTEAFFGQGTRLTVV.

The rearrangement uses TRBV2 and TRBJ2-1, with TRBD1 as a possible D gene (6 bases). The CDR3 covers 14 residues. The V gene lost 6 bases and the J gene lost 4 bases, with 13 bases spanning the gap. Germline assignment: CDR1 SNHLY and CDR2 FYNNEI. The DNA for the CDR3 is TGTGCCAGCAGGGGGGCAAGGAAATACAATGAGCAGTTCTTC. Translation gives CASRGARKYNEQFF.

The table lists this clone with a count of one. The gene calls are TRBV25-1 and TRBJ2-3; TRBD2 might be the D (7 bases). The CDR3 consists of 16 residues. Germline CDR1 and CDR2: MGHDK and SYGVNS. The V gene lost 1 base and the J gene lost 2 bases, with 13 bases spanning the gap. The CDR3 DNA reads as TGTGCCAGCAGTGAATCCCGGGGGGCCGCCACAGATACGCAGTATTTT. It is translated as CASSESRGAATDTQYF. The full variable domain, in which reference TRBV25-1 and TRBJ2-3 provide the parts outside the CDR3, is EADIYQTPRYLVIGTGKKITLECSQTMGHDKMYWYQQDPGMELHLIHYSYGVNSTEKGDLSSESTVSRIRTEHFPLTLESARPSHTSQYLCASSESRGAATDTQYFGPGTRLTVL.

This CDR3 reads CASNDLSGSGNEQFF. In DNA form, the CDR3 reads TGTGCCAGCAATGACCTTAGCGGGAGTGGCAATGAGCAGTTCTTC. The rearrangement links TRBV5-4 to TRBJ2-1; 9 positions match TRBD2. V lost 6 bases, J lost 6 bases, and 10 bases stayed unmatched. The CDR3 consists of 15 residues. Germline values: CDR1 SGHNT, CDR2 YYREEE (reference sequence).

This chain joins TRBV27 and TRBJ2-1, with a tentative D call TRBD2 (7 bases). The length of the CDR3 is 15 residues. V lost 6 bases, J lost 9 bases, and 21 bases lay in between. Per germline, CDR1 MNHEY and CDR2 SMNVEV (reference sequence). Here the CDR3 reads CASSPRGGASGEQFF. The CDR3 coding sequence is TGTGCCAGCAGCCCAAGGGGGGGGGCGAGCGGTGAGCAGTTCTTC.

V and J are TRBV14 and TRBJ2-5; D gene uncertain. From germline, CDR1 is SGHDN and CDR2 FVKESK. The CDR3 contains 14 residues. The V end was cut by 0 bases, the J end by 1 base, with 6 bases between. Here the CDR3 reads CASSQDLAQETQYF. The CDR3 DNA sequence: TGTGCCAGCAGCCAAGATCTGGCCCAAGAGACCCAGTACTTC.

This clone was observed a few times. J is TRBJ2-7 and V is TRBV18; D perhaps matches TRBD2 (5 bases). This CDR3 has 13 residues. Germline lookup yields CDR1 KGHSH and CDR2 LQKENI. Trimming took 3 bases from V and 5 from J, leaving 11 bases between them. The CDR3 nucleotides are TGTGCCAGCTCACCCGGGATGGACGACGAGCAGTACTTC. Translated, it gives CASSPGMDDEQYF.

There are a few counts of this clone. V usage is TRBV5-1 and J usage is TRBJ2-7; perhaps TRBD2 as D (5 bases). This CDR3 spans 16 amino acids. Germline CDR1 reads SGHRS; CDR2 reads YFSETQ. Trimming shortened V by 0 bases and J by 6 bases, and 19 bases separated the two germline ends. CDR3 nucleotide sequence: TGCGCCAGCAGCTTGGGTATAGAGGGAATAATGGGCGAGCAGTACTTC. It encodes CASSLGIEGIMGEQYF.

The chain links TRBV7-2 to TRBJ1-1, with D possibly matching TRBD1 (6 bases). V was cut by 2 bases and J by 3 bases, with 19 bases left in between. The CDR3 has 17 residues. The germline CDR1 and CDR2 sequences are SGHTA and FQGNSA. CDR3 sequence: CASSLLSWGRGYTEAFF. The CDR3, as DNA: TGTGCCAGCAGCTTATTATCTTGGGGGCGCGGGTACACTGAAGCTTTCTTT.

The V call is TRBV7-8, the J call TRBJ1-5; possibly TRBD1 for D (5 bases). The CDR3 sequence is 15 residues long. Germline lookup yields CDR1 SGHVS and CDR2 FQNEAQ. V was shortened by 1 base and J by 7 bases, with 14 bases between the two germline ends. The CDR3 spells CASSLGRGSGQPQHF. DNA for the CDR3: TGTGCCAGCAGCTTAGGTCGGGGGTCGGGGCAGCCCCAGCATTTT. The complete variable domain, with remaining parts taken from reference TRBV7-8 and TRBJ1-5, reads GAGVSQSPRYKVAKRGQDVALRCDPISGHVSLFWYQQALGQGPEFLTYFQNEAQLDKSGLPSDRFFAERPEGSVSTLKIQRTQQEDSAVYLCASSLGRGSGQPQHFGDGTRLSIL.

This clone has just a few counts. This rearrangement joins TRBV12-1 to TRBJ2-3; whether TRBD1, the table's D call, matches the DNA was not checked. TRBV12-1 is a listed pseudogene. The CDR3 is 18 amino acids. The CDR3 bases are TGTGCCAGCAGTGATCCAAAGGGGGACAGGGTTAGGTTAGATACGCAGTATTTT. Amino acid sequence: CASSDPKGDRVRLDTQYF.

Note on this clone: This same CDR3 is encoded by further DNA sequences in the sample. CDR3 DNA: TGTGCCAGCACAGGACAAAGCACAGATACGCAGTATTTT. Its protein product is CASTGQSTDTQYF. The chain couples TRBV18 to TRBJ2-3; D is perhaps TRBD1 (5 bases). Germline V lookup: CDR1 KGHSH, CDR2 LQKENI. The CDR3 sequence is 13 residues long. Trimming removed 8 bases at V and 0 bases at J, with 9 bases between.

This sequence joins TRBV6-5 and TRBJ2-6, with a weak D call TRBD2 (5 bases). Deletions cut 5 bases from V and 2 bases from J, with 10 bases between. The CDR3 is made up of 15 amino acids. Germline CDR1 reads MNHEY; CDR2 reads SVGAGI. The CDR3 DNA sequence: TGTGCCAGCAGTAGGGAGCGACCTGGGGCCAACGTCCTGACTTTC. Encoded protein: CASSRERPGANVLTF.

The chain has TRBV6-5 and TRBJ2-7; D might be TRBD2 (6 bases). The ends were cut back, 7 bases at V and 6 bases at J, with 22 bases in the middle. This CDR3 has 15 amino acids. CDR1 and CDR2 from the germline V gene are MNHEY and SVGAGI. The CDR3 reads CASNRMEGHAFEQYF. DNA of the CDR3: TGTGCCAGCAATCGTATGGAGGGTCACGCTTTCGAGCAGTACTTC.

The V and J genes are TRBV11-2 and TRBJ1-2; no clear D gene. Germline CDR1 and CDR2: SGHAT and FQNNGV. This CDR3 comprises 14 residues. Between the trimmed V and J ends, which lost 0 bases and 4 bases, there was a span of 9 bases. The DNA for the CDR3 is TGTGCCAGCAGCTTAGATTTGAGAAGCTATGGCTACACCTTC. Protein sequence: CASSLDLRSYGYTF.